This TCR beta chain originates from a study of cytomegalovirus exposure and HLA in healthy donors. This clone was seen only a few times. As yet, its antigen is unknown. Broader study findings: Most TCR sequences were rare, but some public TCRs occurred in many donors. The investigators catalogued 150 or so TCR beta chains as cytomegalovirus-associated. Analyses of presence/absence relied on an assumption of roughly uniform sequencing depth across donors. In most subjects, TCR beta sequences reportedly gave accurate predictions of HLA-A and HLA-B alleles.

The study ran its PCR with 60 Vbeta and 13 Jbeta primers. Repertoires were generated with immunoSEQ multiplex PCR, while TCRdb's copy carries only in-frame clones and drops some. In the table there are 50,000 or so clones, about 77% of which are singletons. This CDR3 region has 15 residues. The ends lost 5 bases at V and 2 bases at J; junction bases unmatched: 7. Germline CDR1 reads SGHTA; CDR2 reads FQGNSA. The clonotype comes from a female donor in good health and CMV-seronegative. J is TRBJ1-2 and V is TRBV7-2, with 8 positions matching TRBD1. Material for sequencing was PBMCs. The CDR3 DNA is TGTGCCAGCAGCCCTGGGACAGGTTCCAACTATGGCTACACCTTC. Translating it yields CASSPGTGSNYGYTF.